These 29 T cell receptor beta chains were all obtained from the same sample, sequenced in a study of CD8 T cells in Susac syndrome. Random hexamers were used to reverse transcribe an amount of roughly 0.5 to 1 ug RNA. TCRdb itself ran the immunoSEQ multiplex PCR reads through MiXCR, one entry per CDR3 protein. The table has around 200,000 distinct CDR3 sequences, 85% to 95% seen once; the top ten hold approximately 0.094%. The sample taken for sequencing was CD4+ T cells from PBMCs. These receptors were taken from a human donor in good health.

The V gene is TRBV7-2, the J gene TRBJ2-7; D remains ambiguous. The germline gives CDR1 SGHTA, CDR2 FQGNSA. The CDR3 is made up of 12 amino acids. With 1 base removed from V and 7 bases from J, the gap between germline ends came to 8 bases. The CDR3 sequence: CASSLGNREQYF. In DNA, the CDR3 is TGTGCCAGCAGCTTAGGAAACCGGGAGCAGTACTTC.

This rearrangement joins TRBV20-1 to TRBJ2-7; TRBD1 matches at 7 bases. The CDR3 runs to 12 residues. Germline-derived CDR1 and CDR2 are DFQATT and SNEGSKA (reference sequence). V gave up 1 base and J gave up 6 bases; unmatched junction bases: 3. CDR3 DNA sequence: TGCAGTGCTAGAGCGACAGGGTCCGAGCAGTACGTC. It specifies CSARATGSEQYV.

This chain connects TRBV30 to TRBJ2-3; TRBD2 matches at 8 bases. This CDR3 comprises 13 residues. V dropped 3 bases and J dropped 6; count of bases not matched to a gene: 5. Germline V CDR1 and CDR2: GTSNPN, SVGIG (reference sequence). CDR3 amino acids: CAWSEAGVDTQYF. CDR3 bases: TGTGCCTGGAGCGAAGCGGGAGTTGATACGCAGTATTTT.

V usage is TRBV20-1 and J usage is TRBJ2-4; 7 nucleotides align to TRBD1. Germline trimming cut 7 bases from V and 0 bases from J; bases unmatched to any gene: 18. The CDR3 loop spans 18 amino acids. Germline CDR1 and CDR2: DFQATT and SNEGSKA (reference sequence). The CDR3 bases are TGCAGTGGACCCCGGGACAGTGATGAAAGACTAGCCAAAAACATTCAGTACTTC. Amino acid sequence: CSGPRDSDERLAKNIQYF.

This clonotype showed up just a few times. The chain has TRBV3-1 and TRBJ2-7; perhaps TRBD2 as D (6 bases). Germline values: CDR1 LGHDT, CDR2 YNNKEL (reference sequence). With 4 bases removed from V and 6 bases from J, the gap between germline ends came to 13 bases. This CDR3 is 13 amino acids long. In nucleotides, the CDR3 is TGTGCCAGCAGCCCCTCACGGGGAGGCGAGCAGTACTTC. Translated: CASSPSRGGEQYF.

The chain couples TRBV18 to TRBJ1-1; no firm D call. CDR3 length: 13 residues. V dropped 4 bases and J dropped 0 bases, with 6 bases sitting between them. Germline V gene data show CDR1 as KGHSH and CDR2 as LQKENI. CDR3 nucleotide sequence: TGTGCCAGCTCACTGGTTGTGAACACTGAAGCTTTCTTT. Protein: CASSLVVNTEAFF.

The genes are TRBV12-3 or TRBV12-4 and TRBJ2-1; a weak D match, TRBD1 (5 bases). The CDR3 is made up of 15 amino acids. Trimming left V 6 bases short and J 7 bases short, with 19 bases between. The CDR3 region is CASRPSQGVGNEQFF. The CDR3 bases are TGTGCCAGCAGGCCCTCCCAGGGCGTAGGAAATGAGCAGTTCTTC.

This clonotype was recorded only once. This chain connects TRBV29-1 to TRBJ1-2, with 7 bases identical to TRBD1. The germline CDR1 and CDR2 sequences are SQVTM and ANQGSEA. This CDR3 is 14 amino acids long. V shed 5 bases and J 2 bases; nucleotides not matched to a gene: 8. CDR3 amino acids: CSVPTGEVNYGYTF. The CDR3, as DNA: TGCAGCGTTCCTACAGGGGAAGTCAACTATGGCTACACCTTC.

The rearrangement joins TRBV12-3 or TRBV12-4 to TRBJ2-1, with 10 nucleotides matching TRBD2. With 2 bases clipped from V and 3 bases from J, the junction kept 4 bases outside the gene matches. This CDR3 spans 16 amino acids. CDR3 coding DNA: TGTGCCAGCAGTTTATCTAGCGGGAGCTACTACAATGAGCAGTTCTTC. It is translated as CASSLSSGSYYNEQFF.

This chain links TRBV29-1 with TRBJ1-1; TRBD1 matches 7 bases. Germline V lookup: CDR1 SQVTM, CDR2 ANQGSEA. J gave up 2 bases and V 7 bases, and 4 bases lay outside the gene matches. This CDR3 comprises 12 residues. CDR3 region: CSGDRVNTEAFF. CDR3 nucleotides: TGCAGCGGTGACAGGGTTAACACTGAAGCTTTCTTT.

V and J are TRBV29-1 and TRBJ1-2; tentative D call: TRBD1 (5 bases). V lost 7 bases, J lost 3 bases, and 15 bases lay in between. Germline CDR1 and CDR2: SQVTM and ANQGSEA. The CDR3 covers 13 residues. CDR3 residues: CSAAETVYYGYTF. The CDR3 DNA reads TGCAGCGCCGCAGAGACAGTTTACTATGGCTACACCTTC.

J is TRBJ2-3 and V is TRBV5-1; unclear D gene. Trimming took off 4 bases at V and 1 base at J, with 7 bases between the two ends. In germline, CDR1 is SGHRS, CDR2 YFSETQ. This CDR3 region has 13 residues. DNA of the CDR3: TGCGCCAGCAGCCCGGACGGCACAGATACGCAGTATTTT. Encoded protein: CASSPDGTDTQYF.

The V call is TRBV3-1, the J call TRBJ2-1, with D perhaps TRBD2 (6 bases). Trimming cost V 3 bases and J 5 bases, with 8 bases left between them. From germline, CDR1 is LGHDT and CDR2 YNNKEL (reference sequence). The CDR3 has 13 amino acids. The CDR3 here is CASSQTSNNEQFF. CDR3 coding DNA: TGTGCCAGCAGCCAGACTAGTAACAATGAGCAGTTCTTC.

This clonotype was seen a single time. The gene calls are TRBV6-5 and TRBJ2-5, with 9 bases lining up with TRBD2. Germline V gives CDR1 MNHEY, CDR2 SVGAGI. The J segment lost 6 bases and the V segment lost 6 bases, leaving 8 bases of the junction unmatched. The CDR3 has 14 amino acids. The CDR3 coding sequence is TGTGCCAGCAGCACGGGCGGGGGGGCTCAGACCCAGTACTTC. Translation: CASSTGGGAQTQYF.

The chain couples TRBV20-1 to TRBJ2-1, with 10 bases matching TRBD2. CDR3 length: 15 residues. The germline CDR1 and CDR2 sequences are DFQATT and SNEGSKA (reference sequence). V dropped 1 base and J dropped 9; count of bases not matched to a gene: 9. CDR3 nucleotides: TGCAGTGCTAGAGTCCCCCTAGCGGGAGTTCGTGAGCAGTTCTTC. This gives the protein CSARVPLAGVREQFF.

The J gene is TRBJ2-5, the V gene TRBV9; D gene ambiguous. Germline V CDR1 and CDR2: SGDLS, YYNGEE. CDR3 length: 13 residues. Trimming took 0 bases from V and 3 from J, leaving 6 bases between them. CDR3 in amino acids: CASSVDAEETQYF. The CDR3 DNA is TGTGCCAGCAGCGTAGATGCGGAAGAGACCCAGTACTTC.

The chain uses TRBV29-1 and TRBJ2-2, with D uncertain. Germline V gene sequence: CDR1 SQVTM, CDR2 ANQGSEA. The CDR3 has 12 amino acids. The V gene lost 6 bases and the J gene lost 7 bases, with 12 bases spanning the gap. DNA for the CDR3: TGCAGCGTAAAAAGGACGGACGGGGAGCTGTTTTTT. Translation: CSVKRTDGELFF.

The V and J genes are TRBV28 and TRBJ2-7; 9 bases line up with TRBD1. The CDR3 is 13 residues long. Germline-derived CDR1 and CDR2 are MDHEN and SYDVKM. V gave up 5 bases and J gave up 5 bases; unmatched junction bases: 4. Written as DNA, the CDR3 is TGTGCCAGCAGTCCAACAGGGGGCCACGAGCAGTACGTC. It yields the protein CASSPTGGHEQYV.

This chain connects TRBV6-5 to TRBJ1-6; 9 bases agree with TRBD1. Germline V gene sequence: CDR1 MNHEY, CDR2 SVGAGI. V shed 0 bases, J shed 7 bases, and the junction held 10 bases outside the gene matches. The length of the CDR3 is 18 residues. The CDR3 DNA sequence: TGTGCCAGCAGTTACTCGACGGTCTTCGGGACAGGGAATTCACCCCTCCACTTT. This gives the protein CASSYSTVFGTGNSPLHF.

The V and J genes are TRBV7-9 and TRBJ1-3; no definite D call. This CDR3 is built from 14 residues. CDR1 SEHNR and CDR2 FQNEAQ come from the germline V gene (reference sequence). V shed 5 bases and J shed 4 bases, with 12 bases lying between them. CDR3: CASSGVAGGNTIYF. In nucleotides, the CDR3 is TGTGCCAGCAGCGGGGTGGCAGGCGGAAACACCATATATTTT.

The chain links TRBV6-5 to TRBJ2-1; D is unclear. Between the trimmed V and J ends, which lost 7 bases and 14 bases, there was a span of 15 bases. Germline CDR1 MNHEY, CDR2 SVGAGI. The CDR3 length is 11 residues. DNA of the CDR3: TGTGCCAGCACCATGGGAATGATGGAGTTCTTC. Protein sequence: CASTMGMMEFF.

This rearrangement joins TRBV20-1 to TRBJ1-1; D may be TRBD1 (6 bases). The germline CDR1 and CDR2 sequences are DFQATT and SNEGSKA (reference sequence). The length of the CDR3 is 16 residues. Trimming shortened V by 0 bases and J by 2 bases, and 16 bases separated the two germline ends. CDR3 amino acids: CSARDFKIGGNTEAFF. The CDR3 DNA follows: TGCAGTGCTAGAGATTTTAAGATAGGGGGAAACACTGAAGCTTTCTTT.

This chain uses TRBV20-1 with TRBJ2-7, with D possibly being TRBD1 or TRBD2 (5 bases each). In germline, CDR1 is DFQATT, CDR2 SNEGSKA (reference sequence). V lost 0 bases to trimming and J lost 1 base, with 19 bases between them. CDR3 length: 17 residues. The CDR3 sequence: CSARDLRGRVSSYEQYF. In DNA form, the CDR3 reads TGCAGTGCTAGAGATCTCCGGGGCCGGGTCTCTTCCTACGAGCAGTACTTC.

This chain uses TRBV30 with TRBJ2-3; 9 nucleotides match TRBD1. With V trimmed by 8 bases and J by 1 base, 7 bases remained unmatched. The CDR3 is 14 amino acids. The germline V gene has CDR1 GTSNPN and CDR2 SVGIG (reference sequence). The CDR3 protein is CASHGDRGTDTQYF. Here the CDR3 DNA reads TGTGCCAGTCACGGGGACAGGGGCACAGATACGCAGTATTTT.

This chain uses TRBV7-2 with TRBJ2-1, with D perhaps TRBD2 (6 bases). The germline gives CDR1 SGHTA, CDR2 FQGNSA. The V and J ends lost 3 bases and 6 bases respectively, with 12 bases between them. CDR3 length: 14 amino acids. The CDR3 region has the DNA TGTGCCAGCAGCTTGGCGGGAATCGTCAATGAGCAGTTCTTC. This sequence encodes CASSLAGIVNEQFF.

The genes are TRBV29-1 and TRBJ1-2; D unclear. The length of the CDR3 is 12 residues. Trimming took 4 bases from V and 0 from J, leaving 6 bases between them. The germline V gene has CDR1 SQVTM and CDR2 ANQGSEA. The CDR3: CSVVPANYGYTF. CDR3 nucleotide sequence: TGCAGCGTTGTCCCTGCTAACTATGGCTACACCTTC.

The CDR3 loop reads CSLVAGAHEQYV. CDR3 DNA: TGCTCTTTAGTAGCGGGAGCCCACGAGCAGTACGTC. This rearrangement joins TRBV20-1 to TRBJ2-7; 9 bases line up with TRBD2. Germline values: CDR1 DFQATT, CDR2 SNEGSKA (reference sequence). This CDR3 contains 12 residues.

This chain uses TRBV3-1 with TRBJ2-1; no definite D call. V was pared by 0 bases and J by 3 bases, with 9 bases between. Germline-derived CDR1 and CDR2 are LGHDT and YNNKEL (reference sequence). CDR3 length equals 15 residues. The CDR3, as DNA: TGTGCCAGCAGCCAAGATCAAGCGTTCTACAATGAGCAGTTCTTC. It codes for CASSQDQAFYNEQFF.

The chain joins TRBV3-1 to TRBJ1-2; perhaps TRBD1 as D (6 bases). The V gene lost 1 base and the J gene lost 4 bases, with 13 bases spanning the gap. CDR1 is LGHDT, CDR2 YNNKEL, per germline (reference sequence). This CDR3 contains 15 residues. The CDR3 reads CASSQGGAIPYGYTF. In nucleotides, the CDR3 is TGTGCCAGCAGCCAAGGGGGGGCGATCCCCTATGGCTACACCTTC.